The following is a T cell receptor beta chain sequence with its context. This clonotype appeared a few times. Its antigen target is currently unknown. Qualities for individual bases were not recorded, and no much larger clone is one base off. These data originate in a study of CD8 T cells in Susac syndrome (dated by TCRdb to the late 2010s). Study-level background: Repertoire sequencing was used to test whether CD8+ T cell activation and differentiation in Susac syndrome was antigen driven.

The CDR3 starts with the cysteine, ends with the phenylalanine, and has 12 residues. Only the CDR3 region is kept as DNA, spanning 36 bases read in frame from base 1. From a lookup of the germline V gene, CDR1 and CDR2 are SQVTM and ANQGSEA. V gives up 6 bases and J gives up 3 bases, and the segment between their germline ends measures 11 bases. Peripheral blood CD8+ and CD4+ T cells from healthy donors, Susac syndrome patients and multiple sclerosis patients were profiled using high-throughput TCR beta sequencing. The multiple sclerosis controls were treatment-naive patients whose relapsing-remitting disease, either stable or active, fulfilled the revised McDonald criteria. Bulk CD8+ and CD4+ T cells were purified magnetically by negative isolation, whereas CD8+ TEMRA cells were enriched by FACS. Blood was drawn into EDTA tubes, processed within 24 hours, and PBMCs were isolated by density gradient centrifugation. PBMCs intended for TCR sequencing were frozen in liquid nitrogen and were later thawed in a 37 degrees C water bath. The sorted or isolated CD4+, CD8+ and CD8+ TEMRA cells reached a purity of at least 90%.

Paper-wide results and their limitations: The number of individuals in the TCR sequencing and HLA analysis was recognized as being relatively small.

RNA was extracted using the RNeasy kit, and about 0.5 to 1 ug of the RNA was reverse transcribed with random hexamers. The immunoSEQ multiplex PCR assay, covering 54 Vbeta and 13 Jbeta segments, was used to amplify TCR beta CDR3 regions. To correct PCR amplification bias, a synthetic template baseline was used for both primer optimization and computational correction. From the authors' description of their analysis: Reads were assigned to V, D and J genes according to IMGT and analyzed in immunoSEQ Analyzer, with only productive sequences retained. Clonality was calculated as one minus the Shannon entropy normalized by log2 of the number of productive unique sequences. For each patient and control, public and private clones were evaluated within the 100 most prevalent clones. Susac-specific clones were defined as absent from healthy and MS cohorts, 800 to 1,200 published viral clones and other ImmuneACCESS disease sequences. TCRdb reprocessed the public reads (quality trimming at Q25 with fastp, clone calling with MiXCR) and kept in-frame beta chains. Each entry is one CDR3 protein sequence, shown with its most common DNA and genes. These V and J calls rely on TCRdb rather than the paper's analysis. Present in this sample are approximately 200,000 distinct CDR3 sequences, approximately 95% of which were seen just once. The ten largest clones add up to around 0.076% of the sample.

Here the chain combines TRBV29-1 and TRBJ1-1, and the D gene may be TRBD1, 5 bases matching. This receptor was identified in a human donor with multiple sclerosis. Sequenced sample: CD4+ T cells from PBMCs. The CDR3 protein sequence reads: CSVRVSDTEAFF. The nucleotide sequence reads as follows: TGCAGCGTCAGGGTTTCGGACACTGAAGCTTTCTTT.